This T cell receptor beta chain derives from a study of cytomegalovirus exposure and HLA in healthy donors. This CDR3 has 12 amino acids. Germline values: CDR1 SQVTM, CDR2 ANQGSEA. V lost 7 bases and J lost 7, with 16 bases in between. PCR used 60 Vbeta primers and 13 Jbeta primers. Per the study methods: In a later analysis, of around 80 million unique beta chains, roughly 11 million appeared in at least two donors. The protocol was immunoSEQ multiplex PCR, while the TCRdb copy is restricted to in-frame clones and leaves out a portion. V and J calls and clone size come straight from that table; D and trimming were deduced from the DNA. The sample includes over 55,000 clones, around 87% of them seen just once. General observations from the study: Across donors, presence/absence analyses took sequencing depth to be roughly uniform. Listed as cytomegalovirus-associated were 150 to 200 TCR beta chains. Per a later analysis, HLA-associated TCR beta chains showed more clonal expansion than other, equally common TCR beta chains.

Worth noting for this clone: Antigen: not known.

The chain uses TRBV29-1 and TRBJ1-2, with a tentative D call TRBD1 (5 bases). The source of this sequence is a man aged 18 to 29 in good health and CMV-seronegative. The specimen was PBMCs. This CDR3 is CSAGEGTVGYTF. The CDR3 bases are TGCAGCGCGGGGGAGGGGACCGTTGGCTACACCTTC.